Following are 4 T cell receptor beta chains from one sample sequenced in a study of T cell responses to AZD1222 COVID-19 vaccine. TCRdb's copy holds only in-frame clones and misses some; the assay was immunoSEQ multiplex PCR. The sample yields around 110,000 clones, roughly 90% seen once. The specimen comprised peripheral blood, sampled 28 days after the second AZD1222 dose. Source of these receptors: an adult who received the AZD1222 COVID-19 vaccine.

For the CDR3, the DNA is TGTGCCAGCAAGTCGGGGGGCCACACAGATACGCAGTATTTT. Encoded protein: CASKSGGHTDTQYF. V and J are TRBV25-1 and TRBJ2-3; perhaps TRBD2 as D (7 bases). Germline V CDR1 and CDR2: MGHDK, SYGVNS. The CDR3 sequence is 14 residues long. The germline V and J ends were trimmed by 7 bases and 2 bases, with 13 bases remaining between them. Drawing the rest from reference TRBV25-1 and TRBJ2-3, the complete variable domain is EADIYQTPRYLVIGTGKKITLECSQTMGHDKMYWYQQDPGMELHLIHYSYGVNSTEKGDLSSESTVSRIRTEHFPLTLESARPSHTSQYLCASKSGGHTDTQYFGPGTRLTVL.

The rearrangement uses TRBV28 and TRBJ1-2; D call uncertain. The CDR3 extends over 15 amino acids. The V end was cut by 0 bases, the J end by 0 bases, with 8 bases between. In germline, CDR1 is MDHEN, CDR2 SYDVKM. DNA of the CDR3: TGTGCCAGCAGTTTATGGGGTGGGACTAACTATGGCTACACCTTC. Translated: CASSLWGGTNYGYTF.

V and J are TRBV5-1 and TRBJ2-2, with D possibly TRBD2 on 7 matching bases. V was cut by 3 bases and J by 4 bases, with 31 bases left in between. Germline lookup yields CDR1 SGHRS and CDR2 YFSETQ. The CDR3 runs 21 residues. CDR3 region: CASSSPLKGGPGQSITGELFF. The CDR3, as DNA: TGCGCCAGCAGCTCCCCGTTGAAGGGGGGGCCGGGACAATCGATCACCGGGGAGCTGTTTTTT.

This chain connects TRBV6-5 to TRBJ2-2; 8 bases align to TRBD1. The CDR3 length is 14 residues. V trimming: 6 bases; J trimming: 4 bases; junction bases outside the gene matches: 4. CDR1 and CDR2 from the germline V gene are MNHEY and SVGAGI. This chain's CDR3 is CASRPGGGTGELFF. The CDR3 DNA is TGTGCCAGCAGACCAGGGGGCGGCACCGGGGAGCTGTTTTTT.